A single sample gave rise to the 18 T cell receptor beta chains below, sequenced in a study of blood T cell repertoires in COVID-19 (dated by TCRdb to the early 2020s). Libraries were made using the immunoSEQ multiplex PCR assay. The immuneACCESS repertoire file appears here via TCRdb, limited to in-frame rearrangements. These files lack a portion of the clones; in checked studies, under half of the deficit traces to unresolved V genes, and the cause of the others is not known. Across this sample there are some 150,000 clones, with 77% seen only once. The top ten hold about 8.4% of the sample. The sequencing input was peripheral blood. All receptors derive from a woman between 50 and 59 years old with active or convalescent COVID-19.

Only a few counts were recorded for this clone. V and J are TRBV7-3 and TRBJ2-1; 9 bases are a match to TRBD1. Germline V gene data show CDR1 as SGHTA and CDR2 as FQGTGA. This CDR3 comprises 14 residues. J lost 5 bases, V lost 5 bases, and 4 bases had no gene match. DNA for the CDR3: TGTGCCAGCAGCCCGGGACAGGGCCACAATGAGCAGTTCTTC. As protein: CASSPGQGHNEQFF.

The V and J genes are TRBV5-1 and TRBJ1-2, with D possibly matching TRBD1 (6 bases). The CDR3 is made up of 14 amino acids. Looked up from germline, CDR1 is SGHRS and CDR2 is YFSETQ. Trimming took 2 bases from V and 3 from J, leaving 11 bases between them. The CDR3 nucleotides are TGCGCCAGCAGCTTTGGAGGGGGGGACTATGGCTACACCTTC. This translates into CASSFGGGDYGYTF.

CDR3 sequence: CASSLSGAGELFF. Written as DNA, the CDR3 is TGTGCCAGCAGCTTGTCGGGGGCCGGGGAGCTGTTTTTT. The J gene is TRBJ2-2, the V gene TRBV5-5, with D possibly matching TRBD2 (6 bases). This CDR3 is built from 13 residues. Germline CDR1 reads SGHKS; CDR2 reads YYEKEE (reference sequence). V shed 1 base and J shed 6 bases, with 7 bases lying between them.

The CDR3 DNA reads as TGTGCCAGCAGCTTAAGGGGGGACAATGAGCAGTTCTTC. This codes for CASSLRGDNEQFF. V gene TRBV7-3 combines with J gene TRBJ2-1; a weak D match, TRBD2 (6 bases). The germline CDR1 and CDR2 sequences are SGHTA and FQGTGA. Between the trimmed V and J ends, which lost 1 base and 5 bases, there was a span of 6 bases. CDR3 length: 13 amino acids.

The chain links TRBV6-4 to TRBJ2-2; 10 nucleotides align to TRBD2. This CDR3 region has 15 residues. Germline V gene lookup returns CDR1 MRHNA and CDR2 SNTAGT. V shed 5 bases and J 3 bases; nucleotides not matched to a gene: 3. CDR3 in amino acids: CASSSGLAHTGELFF. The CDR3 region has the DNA TGTGCCAGCAGTTCGGGACTAGCGCACACCGGGGAGCTGTTTTTT.

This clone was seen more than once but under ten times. This CDR3 is CASSLRGGVITEAFF. The CDR3 DNA reads as TGCGCCAGCAGTCTACGGGGAGGGGTGATCACTGAAGCTTTCTTT. The V call is TRBV23-1, the J call TRBJ1-1; weak D call: TRBD1 (5 bases). TRBV23-1 is labeled an ORF, and its function is uncertain. V lost 4 bases and J 4 bases, leaving 16 bases between the germline ends. This CDR3 is built from 15 residues.

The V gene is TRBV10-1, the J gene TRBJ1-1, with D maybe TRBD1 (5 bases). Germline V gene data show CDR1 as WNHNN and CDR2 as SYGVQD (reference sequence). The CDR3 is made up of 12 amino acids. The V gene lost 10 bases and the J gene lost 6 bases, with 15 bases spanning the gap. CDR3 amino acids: CATKPTDPEAFF. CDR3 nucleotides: TGCGCCACGAAACCGACAGACCCTGAAGCTTTCTTT.

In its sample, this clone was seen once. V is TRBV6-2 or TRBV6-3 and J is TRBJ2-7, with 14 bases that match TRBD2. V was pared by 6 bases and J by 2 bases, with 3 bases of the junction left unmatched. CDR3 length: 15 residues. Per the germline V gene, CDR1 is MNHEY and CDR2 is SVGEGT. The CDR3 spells CASSPGLAGAYEQYF. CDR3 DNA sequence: TGTGCCAGCAGCCCGGGACTAGCGGGGGCCTACGAGCAGTACTTC.

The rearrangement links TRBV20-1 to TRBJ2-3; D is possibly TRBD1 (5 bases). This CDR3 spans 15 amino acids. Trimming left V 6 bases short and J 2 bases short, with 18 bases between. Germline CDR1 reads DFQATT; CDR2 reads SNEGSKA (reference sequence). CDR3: CSASGGSGHTDTQYF. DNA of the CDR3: TGCAGTGCAAGTGGTGGTTCAGGGCACACAGATACGCAGTATTTT.

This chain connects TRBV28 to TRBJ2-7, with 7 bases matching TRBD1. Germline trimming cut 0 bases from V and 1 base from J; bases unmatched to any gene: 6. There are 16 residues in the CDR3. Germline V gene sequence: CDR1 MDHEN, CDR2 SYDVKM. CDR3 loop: CASSLWRRGRSYEQYF. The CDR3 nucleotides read TGTGCCAGCAGTTTATGGAGAAGGGGGCGTTCCTACGAGCAGTACTTC.

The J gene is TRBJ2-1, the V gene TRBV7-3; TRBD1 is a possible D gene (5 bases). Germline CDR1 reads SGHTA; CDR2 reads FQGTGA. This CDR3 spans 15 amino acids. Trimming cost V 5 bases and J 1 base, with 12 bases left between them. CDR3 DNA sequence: TGTGCCAGCAGCCCAGTCTCAGGGTCCTACAATGAGCAGTTCTTC. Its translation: CASSPVSGSYNEQFF.

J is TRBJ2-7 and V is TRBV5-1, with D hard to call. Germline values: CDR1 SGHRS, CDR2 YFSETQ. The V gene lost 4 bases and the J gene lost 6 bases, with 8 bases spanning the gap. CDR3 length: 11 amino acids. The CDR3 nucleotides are TGCGCCAGCAGCGTCGGGTCCGAGCAGTACTTC. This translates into CASSVGSEQYF.

This CDR3 is CASLSGQGGIYGYTF. CDR3 nucleotide sequence: TGTGCCAGTTTATCCGGACAGGGGGGAATCTATGGCTACACCTTC. The rearrangement links TRBV2 to TRBJ1-2, with TRBD1 matching 10 bases. The germline V gene has CDR1 SNHLY and CDR2 FYNNEI. J lost 4 bases, V lost 9 bases, and 11 bases had no gene match. This CDR3 spans 15 amino acids.

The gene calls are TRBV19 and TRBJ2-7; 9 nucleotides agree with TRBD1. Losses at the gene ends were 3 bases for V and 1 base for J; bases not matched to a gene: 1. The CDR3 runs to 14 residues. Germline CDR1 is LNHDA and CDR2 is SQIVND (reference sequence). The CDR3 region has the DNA TGTGCCAGTAGTATTGGGACAGGGTCCTACGAGCAGTACTTC. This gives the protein CASSIGTGSYEQYF.

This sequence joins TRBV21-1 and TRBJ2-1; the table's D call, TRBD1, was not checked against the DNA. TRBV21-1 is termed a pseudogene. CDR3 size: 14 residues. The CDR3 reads CASMGQGIISEQFF. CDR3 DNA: TGTGCCAGCATGGGGCAGGGGATCATCAGTGAGCAGTTCTTC.

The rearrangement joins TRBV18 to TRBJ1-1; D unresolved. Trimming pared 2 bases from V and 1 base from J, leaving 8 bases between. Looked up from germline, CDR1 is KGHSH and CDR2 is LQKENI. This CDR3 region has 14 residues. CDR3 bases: TGTGCCAGCTCACCAGTCCCGCGGAACACTGAAGCTTTCTTT. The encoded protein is CASSPVPRNTEAFF.

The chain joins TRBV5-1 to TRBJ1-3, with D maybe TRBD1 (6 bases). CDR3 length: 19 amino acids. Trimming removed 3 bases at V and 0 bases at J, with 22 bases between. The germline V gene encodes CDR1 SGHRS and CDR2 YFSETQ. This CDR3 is CASSSLKVLRTDSGNTIYF. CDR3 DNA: TGCGCCAGCAGCTCCTTGAAAGTACTAAGGACAGACTCTGGAAACACCATATATTTT.

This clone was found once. CDR3 DNA: TGTGCCAGTAGCCCTAGGACAGACCTCGCGAACACCGGGGAGCTGTTTTTT. Protein product: CASSPRTDLANTGELFF. V gene TRBV19 combines with J gene TRBJ2-2; possible D gene TRBD1, 6 bases. CDR1 and CDR2 (germline): LNHDA, SQIVND (reference sequence). With 6 bases removed from V and 0 bases from J, the gap between germline ends came to 17 bases. CDR3 length: 17 amino acids.